This T cell receptor (beta chain) was recorded in a study of blood T cell repertoires in COVID-19. On the study more broadly: Samples taken during acute and convalescent COVID-19 were collected in the United States, Italy and Spain. The cDNA or gDNA used as material had been derived from T cells, B-cell-depleted T cells, or PBMCs.

Original processing methods: Amplification from reference gene primers served as the basis for estimated nucleated cell counts. The repertoire was sequenced with immunoSEQ multiplex PCR; TCRdb's copy has only in-frame clones and lacks some. The D gene and trimming were derived from the DNA, and the V and J assignments and clone size from that table. This sample has about 140,000 clones, with 80% found just once. Germline CDR1 reads MNHEY; CDR2 reads SVGEGT. The CDR3 length is 17 residues. J lost 6 bases, V lost 0 bases, and 12 bases had no gene match. The J gene is TRBJ1-2, the V gene TRBV6-2 or TRBV6-3; TRBD1 aligns across 8 bases. Sequenced input: peripheral blood. This receptor was identified in a woman between 45 and 65 years old with acute or convalescent COVID-19. DNA of the CDR3: TGTGCCAGCAGTTACTCGGTAACCGGGACAGGACGTGATGGCTACACCTTC. It encodes CASSYSVTGTGRDGYTF.